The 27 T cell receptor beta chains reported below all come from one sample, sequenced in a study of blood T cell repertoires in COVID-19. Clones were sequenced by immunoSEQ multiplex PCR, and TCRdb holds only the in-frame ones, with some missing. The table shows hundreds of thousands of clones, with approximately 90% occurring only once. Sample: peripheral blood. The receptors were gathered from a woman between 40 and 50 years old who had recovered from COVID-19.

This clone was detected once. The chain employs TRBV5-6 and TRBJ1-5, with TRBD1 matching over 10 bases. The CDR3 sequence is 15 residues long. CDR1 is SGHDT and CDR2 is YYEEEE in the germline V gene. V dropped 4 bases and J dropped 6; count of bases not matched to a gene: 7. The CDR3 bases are TGTGCCAGCAGCACCGGACAGGGGGGCGGTCAGCCCCAGCATTTT. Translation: CASSTGQGGGQPQHF.

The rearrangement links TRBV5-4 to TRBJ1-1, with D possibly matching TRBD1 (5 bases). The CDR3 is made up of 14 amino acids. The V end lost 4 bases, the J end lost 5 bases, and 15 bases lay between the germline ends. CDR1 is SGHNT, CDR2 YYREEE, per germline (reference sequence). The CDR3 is CASSQGLGRTEAFF. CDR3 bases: TGTGCCAGCAGCCAGGGACTGGGGCGGACTGAAGCTTTCTTT.

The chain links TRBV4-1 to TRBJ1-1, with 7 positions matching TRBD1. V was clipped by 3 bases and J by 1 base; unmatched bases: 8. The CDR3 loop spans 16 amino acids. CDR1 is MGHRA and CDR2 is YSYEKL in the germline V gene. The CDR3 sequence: CASSQVDRPRNTEAFF. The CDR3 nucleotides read TGCGCCAGCAGCCAGGTGGACAGGCCTAGGAACACTGAAGCTTTCTTT.

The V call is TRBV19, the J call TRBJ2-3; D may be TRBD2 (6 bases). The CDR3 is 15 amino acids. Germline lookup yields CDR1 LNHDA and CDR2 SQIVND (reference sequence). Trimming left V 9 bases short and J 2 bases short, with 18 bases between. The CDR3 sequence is CASSPGGTLTDTQYF. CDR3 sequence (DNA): TGTGCCAGCTCCCCCGGTGGGACTCTCACAGATACGCAGTATTTT.

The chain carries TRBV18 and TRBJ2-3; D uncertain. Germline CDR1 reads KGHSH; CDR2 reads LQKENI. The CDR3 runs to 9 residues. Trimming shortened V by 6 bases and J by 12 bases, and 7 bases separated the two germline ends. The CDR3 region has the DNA TGTGCCAGCTCCCCCCCACAGTATTTT. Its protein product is CASSPPQYF.

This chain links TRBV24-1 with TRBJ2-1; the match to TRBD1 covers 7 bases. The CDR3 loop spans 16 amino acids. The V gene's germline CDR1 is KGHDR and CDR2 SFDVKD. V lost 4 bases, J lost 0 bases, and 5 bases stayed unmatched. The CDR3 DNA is TGTGCCACCAGTGACCTGACAGGGACCTCCTACAATGAGCAGTTCTTC. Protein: CATSDLTGTSYNEQFF.

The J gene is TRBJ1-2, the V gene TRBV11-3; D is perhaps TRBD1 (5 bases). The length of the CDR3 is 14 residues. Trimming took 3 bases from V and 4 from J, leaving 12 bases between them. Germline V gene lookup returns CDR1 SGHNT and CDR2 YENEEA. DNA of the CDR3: TGTGCCAGCAGCTTCCGGTGGGGCAGCTATGGCTACACCTTC. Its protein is CASSFRWGSYGYTF.

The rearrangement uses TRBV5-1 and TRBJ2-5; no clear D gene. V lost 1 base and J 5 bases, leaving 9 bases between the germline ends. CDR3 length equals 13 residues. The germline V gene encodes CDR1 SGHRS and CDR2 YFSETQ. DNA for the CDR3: TGCGCCAGCAGCTTGATGGGCCGGGAGACCCAGTACTTC. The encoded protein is CASSLMGRETQYF. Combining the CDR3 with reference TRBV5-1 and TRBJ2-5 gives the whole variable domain KAGVTQTPRYLIKTRGQQVTLSCSPISGHRSVSWYQQTPGQGLQFLFEYFSETQRNKGNFPGRFSGRQFSNSRSEMNVSTLELGDSALYLCASSLMGRETQYFGPGTRLLVL.

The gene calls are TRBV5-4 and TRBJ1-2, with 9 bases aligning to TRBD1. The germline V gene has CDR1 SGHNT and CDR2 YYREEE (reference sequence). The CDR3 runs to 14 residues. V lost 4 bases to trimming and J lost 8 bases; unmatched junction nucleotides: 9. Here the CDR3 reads CASSPGQGVRGYTF. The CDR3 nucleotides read TGTGCCAGCAGCCCGGGACAGGGTGTTCGGGGCTACACCTTC.

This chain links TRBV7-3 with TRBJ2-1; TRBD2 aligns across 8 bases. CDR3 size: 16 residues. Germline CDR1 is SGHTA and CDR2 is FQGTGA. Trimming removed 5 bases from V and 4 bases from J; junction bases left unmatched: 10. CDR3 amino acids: CASSPLAGRDYNEQFF. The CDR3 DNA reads TGTGCCAGCAGCCCCTTAGCGGGACGCGATTACAATGAGCAGTTCTTC. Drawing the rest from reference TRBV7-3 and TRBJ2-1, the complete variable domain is GAGVSQTPSNKVTEKGKYVELRCDPISGHTALYWYRQSLGQGPEFLIYFQGTGAADDSGLPNDRFFAVRPEGSVSTLKIQRTERGDSAVYLCASSPLAGRDYNEQFFGPGTRLTVL.

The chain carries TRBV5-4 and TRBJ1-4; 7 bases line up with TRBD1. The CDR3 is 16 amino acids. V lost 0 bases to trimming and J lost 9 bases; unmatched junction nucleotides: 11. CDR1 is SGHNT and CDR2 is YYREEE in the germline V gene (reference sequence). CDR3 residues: CASSLAQQGSGKKLFF. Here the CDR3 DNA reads TGTGCCAGCAGCTTGGCCCAACAGGGGTCGGGGAAAAAACTGTTTTTT.

CDR3: CASTHRGASGELFF. As DNA, the CDR3 is TGTGCCAGCACCCACCGCGGGGCCTCTGGGGAGCTGTTTTTT. J is TRBJ2-2 and V is TRBV6-6; maybe TRBD2 (6 bases). The CDR3 length is 14 residues. Germline assignment: CDR1 MNHNY and CDR2 SVGAGI (reference sequence). V was shortened by 7 bases and J by 8 bases, with 17 bases between the two germline ends.

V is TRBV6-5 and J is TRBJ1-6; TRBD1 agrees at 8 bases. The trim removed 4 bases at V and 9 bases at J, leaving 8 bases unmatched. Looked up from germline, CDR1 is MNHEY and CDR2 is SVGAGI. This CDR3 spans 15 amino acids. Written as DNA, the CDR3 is TGTGCCAGCAGTTGGTTGGCGACAGGGGTTTCACCCCTCCACTTT. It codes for CASSWLATGVSPLHF.

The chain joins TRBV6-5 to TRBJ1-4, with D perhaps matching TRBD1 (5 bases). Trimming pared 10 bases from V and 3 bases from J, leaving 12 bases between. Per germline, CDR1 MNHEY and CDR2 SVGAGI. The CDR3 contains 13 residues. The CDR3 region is CATRGVANEKLFF. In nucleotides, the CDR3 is TGTGCCACCCGGGGGGTGGCTAATGAAAAACTGTTTTTT.

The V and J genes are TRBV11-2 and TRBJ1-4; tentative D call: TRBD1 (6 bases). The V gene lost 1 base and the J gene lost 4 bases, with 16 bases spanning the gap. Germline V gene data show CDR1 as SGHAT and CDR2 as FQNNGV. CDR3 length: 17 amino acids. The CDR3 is CASSLGAFGGLNEKLFF. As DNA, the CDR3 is TGTGCCAGCAGCTTAGGGGCCTTTGGGGGCCTTAATGAAAAACTGTTTTTT.

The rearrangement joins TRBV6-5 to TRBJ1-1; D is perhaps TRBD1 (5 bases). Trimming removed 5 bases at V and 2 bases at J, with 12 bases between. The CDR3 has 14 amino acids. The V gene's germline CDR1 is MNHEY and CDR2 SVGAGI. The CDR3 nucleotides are TGTGCCAGCAGTAAATCGACAGTTAACACTGAAGCTTTCTTT. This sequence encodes CASSKSTVNTEAFF.

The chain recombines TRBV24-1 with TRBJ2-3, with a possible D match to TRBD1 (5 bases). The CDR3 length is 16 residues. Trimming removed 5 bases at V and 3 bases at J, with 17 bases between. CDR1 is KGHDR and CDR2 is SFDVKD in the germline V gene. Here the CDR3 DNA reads TGTGCCACCAGTGCGTGGGCCGTGCAGGGAACAGATACGCAGTATTTT. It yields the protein CATSAWAVQGTDTQYF.

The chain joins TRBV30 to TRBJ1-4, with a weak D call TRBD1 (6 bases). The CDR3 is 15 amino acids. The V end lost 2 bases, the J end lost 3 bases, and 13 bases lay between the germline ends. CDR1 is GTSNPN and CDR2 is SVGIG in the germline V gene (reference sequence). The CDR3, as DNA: TGTGCCTGGAGTACCTTCGGGACACCTAATGAAAAACTGTTTTTT. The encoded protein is CAWSTFGTPNEKLFF.

The CDR3 spells CASSRGSGPSSGANVLTF. The DNA for the CDR3 is TGTGCCAGCAGCAGAGGTAGCGGGCCGAGCTCTGGGGCCAACGTCCTGACTTTC. This chain joins TRBV5-4 and TRBJ2-6; 7 nucleotides match TRBD2. Germline CDR1 reads SGHNT; CDR2 reads YYREEE (reference sequence). J lost 0 bases, V lost 4 bases, and 10 bases had no gene match. This CDR3 region has 18 residues.

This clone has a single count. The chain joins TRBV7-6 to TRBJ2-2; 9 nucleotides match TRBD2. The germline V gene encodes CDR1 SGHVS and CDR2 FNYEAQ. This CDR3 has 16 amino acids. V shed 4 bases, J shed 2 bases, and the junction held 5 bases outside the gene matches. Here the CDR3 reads CASSYTGTSNTGELFF. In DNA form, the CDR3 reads TGTGCCAGCAGCTACACCGGGACTAGCAACACCGGGGAGCTGTTTTTT.

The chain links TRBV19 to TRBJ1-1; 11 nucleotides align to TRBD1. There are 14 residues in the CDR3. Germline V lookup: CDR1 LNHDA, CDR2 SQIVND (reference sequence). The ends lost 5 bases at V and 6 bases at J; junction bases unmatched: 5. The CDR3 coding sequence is TGTGCCAGTAGTGACCGGGACAGGGGGGCTGAAGCTTTCTTT. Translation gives CASSDRDRGAEAFF.

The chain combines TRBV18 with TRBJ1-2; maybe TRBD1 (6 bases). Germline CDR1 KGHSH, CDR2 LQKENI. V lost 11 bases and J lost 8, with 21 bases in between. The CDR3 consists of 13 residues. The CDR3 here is CAARAGVSLGYTF. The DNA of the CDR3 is TGTGCCGCCCGTGCAGGGGTATCGCTCGGCTACACCTTC. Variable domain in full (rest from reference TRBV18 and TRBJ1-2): NAGVMQNPRHLVRRRGQEARLRCSPMKGHSHVYWYRQLPEEGLKFMVYLQKENIIDESGMPKERFSAEFPKEGPSILRIQQVVRGDSAAYFCAARAGVSLGYTFGSGTRLTVV.

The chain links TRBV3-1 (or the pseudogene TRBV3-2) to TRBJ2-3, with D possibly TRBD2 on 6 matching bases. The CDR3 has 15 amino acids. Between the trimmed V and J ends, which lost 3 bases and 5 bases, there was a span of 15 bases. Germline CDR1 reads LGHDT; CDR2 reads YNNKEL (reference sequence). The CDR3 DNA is TGTGCCAGCAGCCATGGGCGGGGTGCGGGAGATACGCAGTATTTT. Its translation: CASSHGRGAGDTQYF.

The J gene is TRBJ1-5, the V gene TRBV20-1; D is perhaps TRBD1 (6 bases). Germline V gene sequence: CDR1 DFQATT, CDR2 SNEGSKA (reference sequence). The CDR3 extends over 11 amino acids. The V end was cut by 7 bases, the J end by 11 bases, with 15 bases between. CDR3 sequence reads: CSVPGGPAQHF. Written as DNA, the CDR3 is TGCAGTGTCCCGGGGGGGCCAGCCCAGCATTTT.

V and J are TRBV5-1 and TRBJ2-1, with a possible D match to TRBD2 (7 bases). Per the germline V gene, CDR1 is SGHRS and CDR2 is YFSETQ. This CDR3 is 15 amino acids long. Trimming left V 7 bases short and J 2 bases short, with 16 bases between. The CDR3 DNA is TGCGCCAGCCGCCTTGGGGGGGGGCCCTACAATGAGCAGTTCTTC. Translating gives CASRLGGGPYNEQFF.

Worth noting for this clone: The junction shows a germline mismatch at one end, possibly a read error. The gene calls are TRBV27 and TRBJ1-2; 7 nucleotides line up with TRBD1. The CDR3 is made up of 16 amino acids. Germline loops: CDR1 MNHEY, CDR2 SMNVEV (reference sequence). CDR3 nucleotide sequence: TGTGCCAGCAGTTTATCGGCCTCGACAGGGTTCGATGGCTGCACCTTC. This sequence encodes CASSLSASTGFDGCTF.

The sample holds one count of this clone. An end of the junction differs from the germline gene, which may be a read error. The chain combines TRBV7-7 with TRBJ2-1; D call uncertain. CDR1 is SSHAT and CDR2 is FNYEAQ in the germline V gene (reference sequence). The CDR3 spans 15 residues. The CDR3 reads CASSVDFPSYNEQFF. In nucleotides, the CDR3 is TGTGCTAGCAGCGTAGACTTCCCCTCCTACAATGAGCAGTTCTTC.